Shown below are 24 T cell receptor beta chains from a single sample sequenced in a study of T-cell memory formation after mild COVID-19. MiXCR was run by TCRdb on the 5' RACE reads, yielding one entry per CDR3 protein. This table has roughly 410,000 distinct CDR3 sequences, 20% to 25% appearing once. Material: PBMCs or a T cell subset sorted from them (not recorded which). All receptors derive from an adult woman who had mild COVID-19 (a few samples of this study predate the infection). Cell type and time point are not known.

V usage is TRBV29-1 and J usage is TRBJ1-1; a possible D gene is TRBD1 (6 bases). CDR3 length equals 13 residues. V gave up 6 bases and J gave up 5 bases, with 16 bases separating them. Germline CDR1 and CDR2: SQVTM and ANQGSEA. Written as DNA, the CDR3 is TGCAGCGTCCAGGGGCAAGAGGGGACTGAAGCTTTCTTT. Protein sequence: CSVQGQEGTEAFF.

This chain connects TRBV6-2 or TRBV6-3 to TRBJ2-1, with 9 bases aligning to TRBD1. From germline, CDR1 is MNHEY and CDR2 SVGEGT. The CDR3 contains 19 residues. The J segment lost 2 bases and the V segment lost 0 bases, leaving 11 bases of the junction unmatched. The DNA for the CDR3 is TGTGCCAGCAGTTACTCGATTTTGGGACAGGGCAGAACCTACAATGAGCAGTTCTTC. Protein sequence: CASSYSILGQGRTYNEQFF.

This clonotype was counted only a few times. The rearrangement links TRBV30 to TRBJ1-2, with 8 positions matching TRBD1. The CDR3 contains 13 residues. J was trimmed by 2 bases and V by 3 bases; bases with no gene match: 2. Germline V gives CDR1 GTSNPN, CDR2 SVGIG (reference sequence). The CDR3 is CAWRGDRNYGYTF. The CDR3 DNA is TGTGCCTGGAGAGGGGACAGGAACTATGGCTACACCTTC.

This clonotype has at least ten counts. The genes are TRBV2 and TRBJ2-1; D uncertain. With 4 bases removed from V and 6 bases from J, the gap between germline ends came to 7 bases. Germline-derived CDR1 and CDR2 are SNHLY and FYNNEI. The CDR3 contains 12 residues. Written as DNA, the CDR3 is TGTGCCAGCAGTGTTGGGCGCAATGAGCAGTTCTTC. Translating gives CASSVGRNEQFF.

CDR3 sequence: CASSPGPLSEQYF. CDR3 sequence (DNA): TGTGCCAGCAGCCCGGGACCTTTATCCGAGCAGTACTTC. This chain joins TRBV12-3 or TRBV12-4 and TRBJ2-7; tentatively, D is TRBD1 or TRBD2 (5 bases each). The CDR3 consists of 13 residues. The V and J ends lost 6 bases and 6 bases respectively, with 15 bases between them.

The V call is TRBV4-3, the J call TRBJ1-6, with D uncertain. In germline, CDR1 is LGHNA, CDR2 YSLEER. The CDR3 loop spans 15 amino acids. Deletions cut 0 bases from V and 8 bases from J, with 11 bases between. DNA of the CDR3: TGCGCCAGCAGCCAAGACAAGGGCCCAGATTCACCCCTCCACTTT. Residues: CASSQDKGPDSPLHF.

V is TRBV10-2 and J is TRBJ2-7; perhaps TRBD2 as D (6 bases). Trimming cost V 7 bases and J 2 bases, with 21 bases left between them. The CDR3 is 16 amino acids. The germline gives CDR1 WSHSY, CDR2 SAAADI. The CDR3 sequence: CASTELAGTLAYEQYF. The CDR3 coding sequence is TGCGCCAGCACGGAGCTGGCCGGGACTCTTGCCTACGAGCAGTACTTC.

The chain is built from TRBV20-1 and TRBJ1-1, with TRBD1 matching 10 bases. The CDR3 totals 14 residues. After removal of 1 base from V and 5 bases from J, the junction contained 4 bases not matched to a gene. Germline assignment: CDR1 DFQATT and CDR2 SNEGSKA (reference sequence). In nucleotides, the CDR3 is TGCAGTGCTAGAGCCGGGACAGGGGTGACTGAAGCTTTCTTT. Amino acids: CSARAGTGVTEAFF.

This clonotype has only a few counts. The gene calls are TRBV30 and TRBJ2-1, with no clear D. CDR1 GTSNPN and CDR2 SVGIG come from the germline V gene (reference sequence). Trimming left V 7 bases short and J 6 bases short, with 1 base between. The CDR3 runs 8 residues. The CDR3 here is CAFNEQFF. DNA for the CDR3: TGTGCCTTCAATGAGCAGTTCTTC.

This chain joins TRBV28 and TRBJ2-7; D is perhaps TRBD1 or TRBD2 (5 bases each). There are 14 residues in the CDR3. CDR1 is MDHEN, CDR2 SYDVKM, per germline. V lost 4 bases, J lost 7 bases, and 17 bases lay in between. This chain's CDR3 is CASSSPAGSVEQYF. CDR3 sequence (DNA): TGTGCCAGCAGTTCCCCGGCAGGGAGTGTGGAGCAGTACTTC.

This clonotype was seen more than once but under ten times. J is TRBJ2-2 and V is TRBV30; D may be TRBD1 (5 bases). CDR1 GTSNPN and CDR2 SVGIG come from the germline V gene (reference sequence). Trimming took off 3 bases at V and 4 bases at J, with 9 bases between the two ends. This CDR3 contains 13 residues. The DNA of the CDR3 is TGTGCCTGGAGGGGGCTGAGCACCGGGGAGCTGTTTTTT. Protein product: CAWRGLSTGELFF. Variable domain in full (rest from reference TRBV30 and TRBJ2-2): SQTIHQWPATLVQPVGSPLSLECTVEGTSNPNLYWYRQAAGRGLQLLFYSVGIGQISSEVPQNLSASRPQDRQFILSSKKLLLSDSGFYLCAWRGLSTGELFFGEGSRLTVL.

A few counts support this clonotype. This CDR3 reads CASSIQVLASALSYEQYF. DNA for the CDR3: TGTGCCAGTAGTATACAGGTACTAGCGTCCGCCCTCTCCTACGAGCAGTACTTC. The chain joins TRBV19 to TRBJ2-7, with TRBD2 matching 7 bases. V trimming: 2 bases; J trimming: 0 bases; junction bases outside the gene matches: 13. The CDR3 length is 18 residues. Per the germline V gene, CDR1 is LNHDA and CDR2 is SQIVND (reference sequence).

The sample holds a few counts of this clonotype. The rearrangement uses TRBV7-2 and TRBJ2-5, with 14 bases fitting TRBD2. This CDR3 has 16 amino acids. Germline lookup yields CDR1 SGHTA and CDR2 FQGNSA. The trim removed 3 bases at V and 6 bases at J, leaving 6 bases unmatched. CDR3 sequence (DNA): TGTGCCAGCAGCTTTCCGGGACTAGCGGGGGCCAAGACCCAGTACTTC. Translation gives CASSFPGLAGAKTQYF.

This sequence joins TRBV7-8 and TRBJ1-5; 8 bases are shared with TRBD1. CDR3 size: 18 residues. The V and J ends lost 5 bases and 7 bases, in that order; junction bases with no gene match: 19. Germline values: CDR1 SGHVS, CDR2 FQNEAQ. The CDR3 DNA sequence: TGTGCCAGCAGCCACAGCCCTCATATGACAGGGGTTGGGCAGCCCCAGCATTTT. Translating it yields CASSHSPHMTGVGQPQHF.

This clonotype has more than one count but fewer than ten. V is TRBV5-1 and J is TRBJ1-1, with no clear D. Germline CDR1 SGHRS, CDR2 YFSETQ. Trimming left V 3 bases short and J 0 bases short, with 9 bases between. This CDR3 is 14 amino acids long. The CDR3 DNA reads as TGCGCCAGCAGCTGGCTGGGAGTGAACACTGAAGCTTTCTTT. It translates to CASSWLGVNTEAFF.

The chain carries TRBV20-1 and TRBJ2-3; TRBD1 agrees at 10 bases. This CDR3 contains 17 residues. Trimming removed 0 bases from V and 4 bases from J; junction bases left unmatched: 10. Germline values: CDR1 DFQATT, CDR2 SNEGSKA (reference sequence). CDR3 sequence: CSARDLRDRGRSDTQYF. The CDR3 region has the DNA TGCAGTGCTAGAGATTTGCGGGACAGGGGAAGGTCAGATACGCAGTATTTT.

This chain joins TRBV7-2 and TRBJ2-2; D may be TRBD1 (6 bases). Trimming pared 5 bases from V and 6 bases from J, leaving 10 bases between. This CDR3 contains 13 residues. Germline V CDR1 and CDR2: SGHTA, FQGNSA. The CDR3 here is CASSRRQAGELFF. The DNA for the CDR3 is TGTGCCAGCAGCCGCCGACAGGCCGGGGAGCTGTTTTTT.

The chain is built from TRBV4-3 and TRBJ2-1, with D tentatively TRBD1 or TRBD2 (5 bases each). Trimming took off 4 bases at V and 2 bases at J, with 12 bases between the two ends. Germline V gene lookup returns CDR1 LGHNA and CDR2 YSLEER. The CDR3 is 15 amino acids. CDR3: CASSPRDGTYNEQFF. The CDR3 DNA is TGCGCCAGCAGCCCCCGGGACGGCACCTACAATGAGCAGTTCTTC.

The sample holds a few counts of this clonotype. V gene TRBV15 combines with J gene TRBJ2-3; 7 nucleotides line up with TRBD2. V lost 0 bases to trimming and J lost 2 bases; unmatched junction nucleotides: 2. The germline V gene has CDR1 LNHNV and CDR2 YYDKDF (reference sequence). There are 15 residues in the CDR3. CDR3 coding DNA: TGTGCCACCAGCAGAGAGACTAGCTCCACAGATACGCAGTATTTT. It translates to CATSRETSSTDTQYF.

The CDR3 loop reads CASSLGRGPLETQYF. The CDR3 DNA sequence: TGTGCCAGCAGCTTAGGCAGGGGGCCTCTAGAGACCCAGTACTTC. The chain is built from TRBV7-2 and TRBJ2-5, with 8 nucleotides matching TRBD1. The CDR3 is 15 amino acids. After removal of 1 base from V and 4 bases from J, the junction contained 5 bases not matched to a gene. From germline, CDR1 is SGHTA and CDR2 FQGNSA.

The rearrangement links TRBV7-9 to TRBJ2-3; 13 positions agree with TRBD2. Germline CDR1 SEHNR, CDR2 FQNEAQ (reference sequence). The CDR3 runs 16 residues. The V and J ends lost 3 bases and 6 bases, in that order; junction bases with no gene match: 6. CDR3 DNA: TGTGCCAGCAGCTTGGGACTAGCGGGAATCGGGGATACGCAGTATTTT. Amino acid sequence: CASSLGLAGIGDTQYF.

The CDR3 is CASSLGWGSGNTIYF. The CDR3 coding sequence is TGTGCCAGCAGCTTAGGTTGGGGCTCTGGAAACACCATATATTTT. This sequence joins TRBV7-8 and TRBJ1-3; D ambiguous. CDR1 and CDR2 from the germline V gene are SGHVS and FQNEAQ. CDR3 length equals 15 residues. V was clipped by 1 base and J by 0 bases, with 7 bases between them.

The table lists this clonotype with a count of one. This chain links TRBV5-1 with TRBJ2-7; 9 positions agree with TRBD2. The V segment lost 3 bases and the J segment 5 bases; nucleotides outside the gene matches: 3. Per the germline V gene, CDR1 is SGHRS and CDR2 is YFSETQ. The CDR3 runs 13 residues. CDR3 sequence (DNA): TGCGCCAGCAGCTCGCGGGGGGGGGACGAGCAGTACTTC. Translated: CASSSRGGDEQYF.

The genes are TRBV5-6 and TRBJ2-7; 8 bases map to TRBD2. After removal of 5 bases from V and 3 bases from J, the junction contained 10 bases not matched to a gene. The CDR3 contains 15 residues. Germline V gene lookup returns CDR1 SGHDT and CDR2 YYEEEE. The CDR3 spells CASRESGSGLYEQYF. For the CDR3, the DNA is TGTGCCAGCAGGGAAAGCGGGAGTGGGCTCTACGAGCAGTACTTC.